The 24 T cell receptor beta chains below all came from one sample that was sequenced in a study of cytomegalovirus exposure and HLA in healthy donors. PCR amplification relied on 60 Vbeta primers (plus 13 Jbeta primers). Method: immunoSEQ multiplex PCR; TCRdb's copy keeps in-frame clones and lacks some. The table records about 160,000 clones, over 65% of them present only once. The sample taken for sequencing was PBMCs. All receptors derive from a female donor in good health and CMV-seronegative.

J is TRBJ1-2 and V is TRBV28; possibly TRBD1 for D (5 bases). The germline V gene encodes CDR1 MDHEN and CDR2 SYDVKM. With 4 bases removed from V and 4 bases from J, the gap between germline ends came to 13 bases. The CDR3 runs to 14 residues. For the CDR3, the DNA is TGTGCCAGCAGTTCCCTCACAGGACCCTATGGCTACACCTTC. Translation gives CASSSLTGPYGYTF.

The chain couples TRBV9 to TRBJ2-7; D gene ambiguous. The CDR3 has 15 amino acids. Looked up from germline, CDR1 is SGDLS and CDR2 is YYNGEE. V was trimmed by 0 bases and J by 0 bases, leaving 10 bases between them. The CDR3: CASSVAPNLSYEQYF. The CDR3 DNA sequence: TGTGCCAGCAGCGTAGCACCTAACCTCTCCTACGAGCAGTACTTC.

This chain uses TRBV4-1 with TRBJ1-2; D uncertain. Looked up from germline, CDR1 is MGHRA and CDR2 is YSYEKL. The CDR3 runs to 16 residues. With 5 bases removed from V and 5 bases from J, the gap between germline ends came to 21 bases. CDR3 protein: CASSAAGRLSNYGYTF. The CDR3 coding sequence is TGCGCCAGCAGCGCAGCTGGCAGGTTAAGTAATTATGGCTACACCTTC.

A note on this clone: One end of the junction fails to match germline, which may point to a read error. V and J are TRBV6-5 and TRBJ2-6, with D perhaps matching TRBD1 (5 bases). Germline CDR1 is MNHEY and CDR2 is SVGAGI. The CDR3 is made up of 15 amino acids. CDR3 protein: CASTQRGSGANGLTF. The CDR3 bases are TGTGCCAGCACTCAAAGGGGCTCTGGGGCCAACGGCCTGACTTTC.

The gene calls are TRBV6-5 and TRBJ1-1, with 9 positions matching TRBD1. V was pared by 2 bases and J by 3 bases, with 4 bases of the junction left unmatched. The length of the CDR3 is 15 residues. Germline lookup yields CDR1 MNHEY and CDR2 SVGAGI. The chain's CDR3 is CASSYQTGGDTEAFF. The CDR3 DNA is TGTGCCAGCAGTTACCAGACAGGGGGGGACACTGAAGCTTTCTTT.

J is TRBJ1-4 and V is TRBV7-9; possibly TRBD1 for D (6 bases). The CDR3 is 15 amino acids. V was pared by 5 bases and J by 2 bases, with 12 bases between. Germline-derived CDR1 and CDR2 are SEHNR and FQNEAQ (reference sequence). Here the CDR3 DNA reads TGTGCCAGCAGCGTCGCAGGGGCGACTAATGAAAAACTGTTTTTT. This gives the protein CASSVAGATNEKLFF.

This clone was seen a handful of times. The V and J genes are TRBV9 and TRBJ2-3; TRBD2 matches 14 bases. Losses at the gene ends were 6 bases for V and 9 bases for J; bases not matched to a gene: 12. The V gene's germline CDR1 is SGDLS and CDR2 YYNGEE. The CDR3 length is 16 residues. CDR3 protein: CASNRGLAGAKTTQYF. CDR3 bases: TGTGCCAGCAACCGGGGACTAGCGGGGGCAAAGACCACGCAGTATTTT.

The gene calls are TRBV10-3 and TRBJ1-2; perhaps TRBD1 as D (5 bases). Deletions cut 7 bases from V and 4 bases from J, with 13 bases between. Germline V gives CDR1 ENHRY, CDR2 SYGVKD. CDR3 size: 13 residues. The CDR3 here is CAITIDSSYGYTF. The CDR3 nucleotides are TGTGCCATCACCATAGACAGTTCCTATGGCTACACCTTC.

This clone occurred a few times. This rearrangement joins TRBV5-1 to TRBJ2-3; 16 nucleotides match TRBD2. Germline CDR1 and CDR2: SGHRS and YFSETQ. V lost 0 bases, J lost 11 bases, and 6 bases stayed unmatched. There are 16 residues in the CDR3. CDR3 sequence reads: CASSLVGTSGGARQYF. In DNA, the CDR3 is TGCGCCAGCAGCTTGGTGGGGACTAGCGGGGGGGCGAGGCAGTATTTT.

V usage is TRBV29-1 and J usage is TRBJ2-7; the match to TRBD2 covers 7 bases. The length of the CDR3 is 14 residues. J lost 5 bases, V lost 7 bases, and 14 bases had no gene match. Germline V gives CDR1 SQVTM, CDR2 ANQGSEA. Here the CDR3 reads CSGGGGRATDEQYF. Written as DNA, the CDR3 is TGCAGCGGGGGGGGTGGGAGAGCGACGGACGAGCAGTACTTC.

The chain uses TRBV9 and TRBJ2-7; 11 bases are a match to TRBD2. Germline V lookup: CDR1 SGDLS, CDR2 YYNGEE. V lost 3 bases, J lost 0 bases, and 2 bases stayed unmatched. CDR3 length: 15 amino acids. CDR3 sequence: CASSAGTSGSYEQYF. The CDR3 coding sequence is TGTGCCAGCAGCGCTGGGACTAGCGGCTCCTACGAGCAGTACTTC.

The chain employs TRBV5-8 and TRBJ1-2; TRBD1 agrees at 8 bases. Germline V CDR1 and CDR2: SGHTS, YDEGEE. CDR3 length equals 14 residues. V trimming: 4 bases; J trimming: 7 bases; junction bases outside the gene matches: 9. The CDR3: CASSLQGAKSGYTF. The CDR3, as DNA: TGTGCCAGCAGCCTCCAGGGGGCGAAGTCTGGCTACACCTTC.

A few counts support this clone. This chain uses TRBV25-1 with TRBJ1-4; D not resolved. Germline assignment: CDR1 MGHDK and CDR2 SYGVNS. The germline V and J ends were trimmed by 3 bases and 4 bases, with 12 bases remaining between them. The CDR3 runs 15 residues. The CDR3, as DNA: TGTGCCAGCAGTGATGGTGAACAGATTAATGAAAAACTGTTTTTT. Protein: CASSDGEQINEKLFF. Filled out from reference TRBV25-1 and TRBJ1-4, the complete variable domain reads EADIYQTPRYLVIGTGKKITLECSQTMGHDKMYWYQQDPGMELHLIHYSYGVNSTEKGDLSSESTVSRIRTEHFPLTLESARPSHTSQYLCASSDGEQINEKLFFGSGTQLSVL.

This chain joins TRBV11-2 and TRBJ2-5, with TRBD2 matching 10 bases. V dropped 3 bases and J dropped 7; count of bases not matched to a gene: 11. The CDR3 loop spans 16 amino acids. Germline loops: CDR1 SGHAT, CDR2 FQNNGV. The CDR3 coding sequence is TGTGCCAGCAGCTTGGCTAGCGGGGGAATAAGGGGGACCCAGTACTTC. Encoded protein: CASSLASGGIRGTQYF.

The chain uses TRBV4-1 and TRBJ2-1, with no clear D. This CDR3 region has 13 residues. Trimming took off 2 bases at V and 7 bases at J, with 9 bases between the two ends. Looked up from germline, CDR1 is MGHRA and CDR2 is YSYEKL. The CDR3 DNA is TGCGCCAGCAGCCAACTGAGCGCTAATGAGCAGTTCTTC. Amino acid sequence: CASSQLSANEQFF.

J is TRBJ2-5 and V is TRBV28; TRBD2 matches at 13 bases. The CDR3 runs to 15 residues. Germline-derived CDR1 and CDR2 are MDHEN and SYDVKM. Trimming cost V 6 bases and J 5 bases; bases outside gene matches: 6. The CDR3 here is CASRLAGGITETQYF. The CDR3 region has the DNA TGTGCCAGCAGACTAGCGGGAGGGATTACGGAGACCCAGTACTTC.

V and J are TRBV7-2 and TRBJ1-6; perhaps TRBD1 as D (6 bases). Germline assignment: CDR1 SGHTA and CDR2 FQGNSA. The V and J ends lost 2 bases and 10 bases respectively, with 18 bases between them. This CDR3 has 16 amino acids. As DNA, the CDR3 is TGTGCCAGCAGCTTAACTCTTAGAGGGGGACGATCACCCCTCCACTTT. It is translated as CASSLTLRGGRSPLHF.

The CDR3 protein is CASSLGGTTLGGQFF. For the CDR3, the DNA is TGCGCCAGCAGCTTGGGTGGGACTACCCTCGGGGGGCAGTTCTTC. The chain combines TRBV5-1 with TRBJ2-1; 7 bases are shared with TRBD2. Germline-derived CDR1 and CDR2 are SGHRS and YFSETQ. This CDR3 contains 15 residues. Unmatched junction bases numbered 12, after V lost 0 bases and J lost 12 bases.

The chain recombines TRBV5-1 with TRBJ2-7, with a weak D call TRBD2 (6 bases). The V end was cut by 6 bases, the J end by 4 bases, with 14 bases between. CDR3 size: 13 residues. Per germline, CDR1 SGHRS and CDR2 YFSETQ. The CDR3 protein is CASTLGGTYEQYF. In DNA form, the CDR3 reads TGCGCCAGCACCCTCGGGGGTACTTACGAGCAGTACTTC.

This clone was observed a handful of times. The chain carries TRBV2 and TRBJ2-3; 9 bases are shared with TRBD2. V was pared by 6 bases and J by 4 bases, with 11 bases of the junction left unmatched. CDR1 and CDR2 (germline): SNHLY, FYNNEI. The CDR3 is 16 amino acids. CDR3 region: CASSATSGYRSDTQYF. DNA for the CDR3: TGTGCCAGCAGCGCAACTAGCGGGTATAGATCAGATACGCAGTATTTT.

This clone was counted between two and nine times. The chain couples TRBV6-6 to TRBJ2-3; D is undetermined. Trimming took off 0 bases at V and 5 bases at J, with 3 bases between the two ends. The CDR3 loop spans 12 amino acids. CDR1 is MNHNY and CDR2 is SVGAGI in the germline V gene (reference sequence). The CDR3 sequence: CASSYSVDTQYF. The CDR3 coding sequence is TGTGCCAGCAGTTACTCCGTAGATACGCAGTATTTT.

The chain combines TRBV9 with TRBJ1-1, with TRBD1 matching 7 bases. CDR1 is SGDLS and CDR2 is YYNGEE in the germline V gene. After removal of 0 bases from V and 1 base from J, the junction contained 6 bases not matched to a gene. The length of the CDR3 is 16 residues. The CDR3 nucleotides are TGTGCCAGCAGCGTAGGCGGGACAGTCCCGAACACTGAAGCTTTCTTT. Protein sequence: CASSVGGTVPNTEAFF. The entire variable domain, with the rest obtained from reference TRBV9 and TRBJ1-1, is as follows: DSGVTQTPKHLITATGQRVTLRCSPRSGDLSVYWYQQSLDQGLQFLIQYYNGEERAKGNILERFSAQQFPDLHSELNLSSLELGDSALYFCASSVGGTVPNTEAFFGQGTRLTVV.

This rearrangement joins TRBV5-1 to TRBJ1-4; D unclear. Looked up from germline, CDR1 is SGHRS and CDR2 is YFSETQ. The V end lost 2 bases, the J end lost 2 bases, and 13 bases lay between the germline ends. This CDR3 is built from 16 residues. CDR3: CASSFNQAATNEKLFF. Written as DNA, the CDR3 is TGCGCCAGCAGCTTTAATCAGGCTGCTACTAATGAAAAACTGTTTTTT.

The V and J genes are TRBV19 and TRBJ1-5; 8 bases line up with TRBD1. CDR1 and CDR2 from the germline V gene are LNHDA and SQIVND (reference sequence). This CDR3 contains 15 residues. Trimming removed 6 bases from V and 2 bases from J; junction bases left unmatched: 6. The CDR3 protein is CASRDRGVGNQPQHF. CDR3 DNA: TGTGCCAGTAGAGACAGGGGTGTCGGCAATCAGCCCCAGCATTTT.